Below, one T cell receptor (beta chain) is given with its context. Study processing details: Estimation of nucleated cell counts was performed using reference gene primer amplification. Libraries were prepared by immunoSEQ multiplex PCR; TCRdb keeps only in-frame clonotypes and omits some of them. V, J and clone size reflect that table, while D and trimming were determined from the DNA. The data show around 130,000 clones, approximately 86% seen once. The sample belongs to a study of blood T cell repertoires in COVID-19. Study context: Researchers got acute and convalescent COVID-19 samples from the United States, Italy and Spain. Nucleic acid was either cDNA or gDNA, and it came from T cells, B-cell-depleted T cells, or PBMCs.

The sample consisted of peripheral blood. The TCR sequence derives from a woman between 50 and 59 years old who had recovered from COVID-19.

CDR3 loop: CASRAGRQGARANYGYTF. As DNA, the CDR3 is TGTGCCAGTAGGGCGGGCCGACAGGGGGCCAGAGCTAACTATGGCTACACCTTC. This chain connects TRBV19 to TRBJ1-2; 10 nucleotides align to TRBD1. The CDR3 extends over 18 amino acids. V dropped 6 bases and J dropped 0; count of bases not matched to a gene: 13. Germline V gene sequence: CDR1 LNHDA, CDR2 SQIVND (reference sequence).